This T cell receptor beta chain was identified during a study of control samples from healthy donors and cancer patients. Germline CDR1 reads SGHVS; CDR2 reads FQNEAQ. The length of the CDR3 is 15 residues. V was trimmed by 5 bases and J by 6 bases, leaving 17 bases between them. TCRdb's table, derived via immunoSEQ multiplex PCR, lists solely in-frame clones and lacks some. The sample consists of 150,000 to 200,000 clones, around nine tenths of them appearing once. The specimen was blood. The chain carries TRBV7-8 and TRBJ1-5; TRBD1 is a possible D gene (6 bases). The clonotype comes from a man under 40 in good health. In DNA form, the CDR3 reads TGTGCCAGCAGCAGGAGCGAGGGGGTAGGTCAGCCCCAGCATTTT. Translating gives CASSRSEGVGQPQHF. The variable domain in full, with the rest retrieved from reference TRBV7-8 and TRBJ1-5, is GAGVSQSPRYKVAKRGQDVALRCDPISGHVSLFWYQQALGQGPEFLTYFQNEAQLDKSGLPSDRFFAERPEGSVSTLKIQRTQQEDSAVYLCASSRSEGVGQPQHFGDGTRLSIL.